The 3 T cell receptor beta chains in this list originate from one sample, sequenced in a study of vaccination effects on CD4 cells after COVID-19. No antigen has been assigned to these receptors. It was after 10 days of culture that CD4+ T cells were isolated. PCR showed that the person got SARS-CoV-2 infection at some point between March and December 2020. The vaccine given was either BNT162b2 or mRNA-1273, in two doses. Generated by immunoSEQ multiplex PCR, the TCRdb table keeps only in-frame clones and is missing some. The top ten clones hold roughly 3.6% of a sample with fewer than 55,000 clones, over 65% of them seen once. Sequencing was performed on CD4+ T cells from PBMCs cultured without peptide, taken after COVID-19 vaccination. The origin of the receptors is a human donor who had a prior SARS-CoV-2 infection.

The genes are TRBV24-1 and TRBJ2-3, with D unresolved. V lost 7 bases and J 0 bases, leaving 19 bases between the germline ends. The CDR3 length is 17 residues. Germline V lookup: CDR1 KGHDR, CDR2 SFDVKD. The CDR3 bases are TGTGCCACCAGAATCCCAAATCAGATGGGAAGCACAGATACGCAGTATTTT. Its protein product is CATRIPNQMGSTDTQYF.

V and J are TRBV12-5 and TRBJ1-1; D gene uncertain. CDR3 length: 16 residues. V was shortened by 0 bases and J by 0 bases, with 11 bases between the two germline ends. From germline, CDR1 is LGHNT and CDR2 FRNRAP. CDR3 sequence reads: CASGLVAGQMNTEAFF. Here the CDR3 DNA reads TGTGCTAGTGGTTTGGTCGCGGGCCAGATGAACACTGAAGCTTTCTTT.

The J gene is TRBJ1-1, the V gene TRBV2; a possible D gene is TRBD1 (6 bases). Trimming removed 4 bases from V and 5 bases from J, with 11 bases in between. There are 13 residues in the CDR3. CDR1 is SNHLY and CDR2 is FYNNEI in the germline V gene. For the CDR3, the DNA is TGTGCCAGCAGTGCAGGGGAAGGGACTGAAGCTTTCTTT. Its translation: CASSAGEGTEAFF.